The clone carrying this TCR beta chain was counted only a few times. As yet, its antigen is unknown. This record belongs to a study of Graves' ophthalmopathy and Graves' hyperthyroidism. Overall study: Peripheral blood (taken before any treatment) was collected at initial diagnosis. Study-wide results and caveats: Prediction of ophthalmopathy progression reached about 70% sensitivity and around 76% specificity.

Germline CDR1 is DFQATT and CDR2 is SNEGSKA (reference sequence). V dropped 2 bases and J dropped 5; count of bases not matched to a gene: 8. The CDR3 consists of 15 residues. RNA transcripts were the source from which TCR beta CDR3 regions were amplified. The authors performed first-round RT-PCR with HTBI primers and then a second-round multiplex PCR. MiXCR, run by TCRdb on the multiplex PCR reads, gives a single entry per CDR3 protein. The sample has tens of thousands of distinct CDR3 sequences, more than 40% seen once. Each diagnosis was determined on the basis of clinical symptoms, serum thyroxine, TRAb, thyroid ultrasound and orbital computed tomography.

This sequence was found in an adult woman with Graves' ophthalmopathy. The sample taken for sequencing was peripheral blood. This rearrangement joins TRBV20-1 to TRBJ2-1, with 8 bases identical to TRBD1. CDR3 in amino acids: CSARSDRGYDNEQFF. The CDR3 coding sequence is TGCAGTGCTAGAAGTGACAGGGGCTATGACAATGAGCAGTTCTTC.